What follows are 7 T cell receptor beta chains derived from one specimen sequenced in a study of T cell responses to AZD1222 COVID-19 vaccine. Only in-frame clones appear in the TCRdb table, and some are missing; sequencing was by immunoSEQ multiplex PCR. The table has some 120,000 clones, about 87% seen once. The input for sequencing was peripheral blood, taken on day 0 of AZD1222 vaccination. These receptors were obtained from an adult in good health.

CDR3 nucleotide sequence: TGTGCCAGCAGCGCCAGACCGGGTACTGGAAACACCATATATTTT. It specifies CASSARPGTGNTIYF. V is TRBV7-2 and J is TRBJ1-3; no clear D. V lost 5 bases, J lost 2 bases, and 13 bases lay in between. The germline gives CDR1 SGHTA, CDR2 FQGNSA. This CDR3 is built from 15 residues.

J is TRBJ1-2 and V is TRBV19; a possible D gene is TRBD1 (6 bases). CDR1 is LNHDA, CDR2 SQIVND, per germline (reference sequence). This CDR3 region has 13 residues. V was shortened by 6 bases and J by 5 bases, with 13 bases between the two germline ends. CDR3 protein: CASRPGATYGYTF. The CDR3 nucleotides read TGTGCCAGTAGGCCAGGGGCCACTTATGGCTACACCTTC.

This chain links TRBV2 with TRBJ1-2; 9 positions agree with TRBD1. J was trimmed by 7 bases and V by 6 bases; bases with no gene match: 6. CDR1 is SNHLY and CDR2 is FYNNEI in the germline V gene. The CDR3 sequence is 13 residues long. The CDR3, as DNA: TGTGCCAGCAGGGGACAGGGTGCGGGTGGCTACACCTTC. Translation gives CASRGQGAGGYTF.

This chain uses TRBV10-3 with TRBJ2-7; 7 nucleotides align to TRBD1. Germline CDR1 and CDR2: ENHRY and SYGVKD. The trim removed 2 bases at V and 3 bases at J, leaving 7 bases unmatched. This CDR3 contains 15 residues. The CDR3: CAISETGTVGYEQYF. DNA of the CDR3: TGTGCCATCAGTGAGACGGGGACAGTGGGCTACGAGCAGTACTTC.

J is TRBJ2-3 and V is TRBV6-5; D gene uncertain. Trimming shortened V by 2 bases and J by 6 bases, and 9 bases separated the two germline ends. From germline, CDR1 is MNHEY and CDR2 SVGAGI. This CDR3 spans 13 amino acids. The CDR3 is CASSYLERDTQYF. CDR3 in DNA: TGTGCCAGCAGTTACCTAGAACGCGATACGCAGTATTTT.

V gene TRBV12-3 or TRBV12-4 combines with J gene TRBJ2-7; 7 nucleotides align to TRBD2. The length of the CDR3 is 13 residues. J gave up 1 base and V 4 bases, and 1 base lay outside the gene matches. The CDR3 coding sequence is TGTGCCAGCAGTTCGGGGGGTTCCTACGAGCAGTACTTC. Translating it yields CASSSGGSYEQYF.

The V and J genes are TRBV27 and TRBJ1-4; maybe TRBD1 (5 bases). The ends were cut back, 0 bases at V and 0 bases at J, with 14 bases in the middle. Germline CDR1 MNHEY, CDR2 SMNVEV (reference sequence). CDR3 length equals 18 residues. CDR3 nucleotide sequence: TGTGCCAGCAGTTTATCAGGAGTAGGGGACGCAACTAATGAAAAACTGTTTTTT. Amino acids: CASSLSGVGDATNEKLFF.